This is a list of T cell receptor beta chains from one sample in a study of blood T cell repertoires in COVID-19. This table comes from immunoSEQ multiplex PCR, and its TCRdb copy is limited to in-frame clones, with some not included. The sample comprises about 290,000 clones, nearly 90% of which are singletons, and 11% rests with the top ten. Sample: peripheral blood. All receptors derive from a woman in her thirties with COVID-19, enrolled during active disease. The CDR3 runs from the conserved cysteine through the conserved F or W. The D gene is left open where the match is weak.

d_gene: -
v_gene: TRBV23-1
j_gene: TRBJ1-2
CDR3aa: CASSLRGGPLVYGYTF
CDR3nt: TGCGCCAGCAGTCTTCGGGGTGGACCCTTGGTCTATGGCTACACCTTC

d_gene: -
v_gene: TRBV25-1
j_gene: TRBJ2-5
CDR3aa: CASRWAQETQYF
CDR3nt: TGTGCCAGCCGCTGGGCCCAAGAGACCCAGTACTTC

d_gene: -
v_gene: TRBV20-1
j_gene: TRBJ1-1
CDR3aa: CSASILHREAFF
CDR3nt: TGCAGTGCTAGTATTTTACATCGCGAAGCTTTCTTT

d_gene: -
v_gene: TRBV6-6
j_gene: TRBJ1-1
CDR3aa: CASSYSSTEAFF
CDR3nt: TGTGCCAGCAGTTACTCTAGCACTGAAGCTTTCTTT

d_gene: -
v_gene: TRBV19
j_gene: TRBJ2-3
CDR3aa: CASSRVSRGGDTQYF
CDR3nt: TGTGCCAGTAGCCGGGTTTCAAGGGGGGGAGATACGCAGTATTTT

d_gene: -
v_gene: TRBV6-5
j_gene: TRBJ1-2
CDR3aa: CASSYSAVLSYTF
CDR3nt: TGTGCCAGCAGTTACTCGGCCGTGCTTAGCTACACCTTC

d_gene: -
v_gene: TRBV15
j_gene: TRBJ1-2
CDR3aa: CATSRDGLGDYGYTF
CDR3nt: TGTGCCACCAGCAGAGATGGGCTAGGGGACTATGGCTACACCTTC

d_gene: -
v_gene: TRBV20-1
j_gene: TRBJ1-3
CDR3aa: CSASGNTIYF
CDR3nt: TGCAGTGCGAGTGGAAACACCATATATTTT

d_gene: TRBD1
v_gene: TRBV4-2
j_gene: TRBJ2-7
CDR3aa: CASSDRGTTYEQYF
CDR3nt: TGTGCCAGCAGCGACAGGGGGACCACATACGAGCAGTACTTC

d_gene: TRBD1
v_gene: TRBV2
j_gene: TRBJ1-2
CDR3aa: CASTGRGLPRYGYTF
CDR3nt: TGTGCCAGCACGGGCAGGGGGCTGCCCCGCTATGGCTACACCTTC

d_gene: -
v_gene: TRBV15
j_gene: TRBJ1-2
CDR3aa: CATSREDRPYGYTF
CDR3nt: TGTGCCACCAGCAGAGAAGACAGGCCCTATGGCTACACCTTC